This T cell receptor beta chain originates from a study of identical twins. TCRdb ran MiXCR on the 5' RACE reads and lists one entry per CDR3 protein. The sample lists 400,000 to 550,000 distinct CDR3 sequences, approximately 25% occurring once. The germline gives CDR1 LGHNA, CDR2 YSLEER. Trimming at V came to 4 bases and at J to 2 bases, leaving 5 bases not matched to a gene. This CDR3 is built from 15 residues. This clonotype was observed a handful of times. Its specificity is unknown. Study findings and constraints: Invariant cells of the MAIT and iNKT types might have partly distorted the zero-insertion analyses.

The same data also went into a second study, on T cells expressing NK-cell markers.

The V and J genes are TRBV4-3 and TRBJ2-5; 9 bases fit TRBD2. The clonotype originates from a young woman in good health. The specimen sequenced was CD4+ T cells sorted from blood. The CDR3 loop is CASSRSGRGQETQYF. CDR3 bases: TGCGCCAGCAGCCGTAGCGGGAGAGGGCAAGAGACCCAGTACTTC.